This T cell receptor beta chain was sequenced in a study of blood T cell repertoires in COVID-19. This CDR3 contains 13 residues. V lost 7 bases and J lost 1, with 13 bases in between. Germline-derived CDR1 and CDR2 are SQVTM and ANQGSEA. Assay used: immunoSEQ multiplex PCR; TCRdb lists only in-frame clones, some missing. This sample carries over 65,000 clones, around 80% of them seen once, and the ten largest clones take less than 10%. This clone was seen just once. This TCR came from a human donor in a cohort sampled during active COVID-19. Sequenced input: peripheral blood. The rearrangement joins TRBV29-1 to TRBJ1-1; D gene ambiguous. CDR3 in DNA: TGCAGCGCCTCCTACCCAGGGAACACTGAAGCTTTCTTT. This encodes CSASYPGNTEAFF.